A selection of T cell receptor beta chains follows, all from one sample in a study of T cells in Graves' hyperthyroidism and ophthalmopathy. TCRdb passed the multiplex PCR reads through MiXCR, listing each CDR3 protein once. The sample lists hundreds of thousands of distinct CDR3 sequences, 20% occurring once. Input material: blood. The receptor source for this set is a man aged 40-50 years with Graves' ophthalmopathy. Both conserved end residues are part of each CDR3. A D gene is named only where the DNA matches it firmly. Only some rows state a clone size, as once, few, many or a class for expanded clones.

j_call d_call v_call cdr3_length clone_size cdr3_aa cdr3_nt
TRBJ2-4 . TRBV11-2 14 many CASSLDPGKNIQYF TGTGCCAGCAGCTTAGATCCTGGGAAAAACATTCAGTACTTC
TRBJ2-3 . TRBV6-2/TRBV6-3 15 . CASSDPGRITDTQYF TGTGCCAGCAGTGACCCAGGGAGGATCACAGATACGCAGTATTTT
TRBJ2-5 . TRBV28 14 . CASSPGVGGETQYF TGTGCCAGCAGTCCAGGGGTCGGAGGGGAGACCCAGTACTTC
TRBJ1-2 . TRBV6-1 14 few CASSLGQQNYGYTF TGTGCCAGCAGTCTAGGACAGCAGAACTATGGCTACACCTTC
TRBJ2-7 . TRBV29-1 11 few CSVEGADEQYF TGCAGCGTTGAGGGGGCGGACGAGCAGTACTTC
TRBJ2-7 . TRBV7-9 11 . CASSLSKGQYF TGTGCCAGCAGCTTGTCTAAAGGGCAGTACTTC
TRBJ2-1 TRBD2 TRBV20-1 16 . CSARDSRTSGSDEQFF TGCAGTGCCAGAGATTCCCGGACTAGCGGGAGTGATGAGCAGTTCTTC
TRBJ1-1 . TRBV30 14 few CAWSPSPVTTEAFF TGTGCCTGGAGTCCGAGCCCGGTTACAACTGAAGCTTTCTTT
TRBJ2-7 . TRBV5-1 16 many CASSFGVEVSSYEQYF TGCGCCAGCAGCTTTGGGGTAGAGGTTAGCTCCTACGAGCAGTACTTC
TRBJ1-1 . TRBV6-1 12 . CASIDMNTEAFF TGTGCCAGCATCGACATGAACACTGAAGCTTTCTTT
TRBJ2-1 TRBD2 TRBV7-8 14 many CASSLEYSGSEQFF TGTGCCAGCAGCTTAGAGTATAGCGGGAGTGAGCAGTTCTTC
TRBJ1-2 . TRBV19 13 . CASSMVPDYGYTF TGTGCCAGTAGTATGGTCCCTGACTATGGCTACACCTTC
TRBJ2-7 . TRBV7-6 14 few CASSLAGWADEQYF TGTGCCAGCAGCTTAGCGGGGTGGGCGGACGAGCAGTACTTC
TRBJ1-4 TRBD1 TRBV7-8 15 . CASSLRDRGREKLFF TGTGCCAGCAGCCTCCGGGACAGGGGGCGCGAAAAACTGTTTTTT
TRBJ1-2 . TRBV19 12 . CASSWGAKGYTF TGTGCCAGTAGTTGGGGGGCGAAGGGCTACACCTTC
TRBJ2-1 . TRBV20-1 13 few CSARSGWGNEQFF TGCAGTGCGAGGTCGGGGTGGGGCAATGAGCAGTTCTTC
TRBJ2-3 . TRBV20-1 15 many CSASGRGASTDTQYF TGCAGTGCTAGCGGCCGGGGGGCGTCCACAGATACGCAGTATTTT
TRBJ2-5 . TRBV27 14 few CASRPGVKGETQYF TGTGCCAGCAGGCCAGGGGTCAAGGGGGAGACCCAGTACTTC
TRBJ1-2 . TRBV12-3/TRBV12-4 13 . CASSLAADYGYTF TGTGCCAGCAGTTTAGCAGCGGACTATGGCTACACCTTC
TRBJ1-2 TRBD1 TRBV7-9 15 . CASSLGTGGIHGYTF TGTGCCAGCAGCCTGGGGACAGGGGGCATACATGGCTACACCTTC
TRBJ2-7 TRBD2 TRBV20-1 15 . CSATTMGTIYYEQYF TGCAGTGCTACGACCATGGGGACTATATACTACGAGCAGTACTTC
TRBJ1-2 TRBD1 TRBV6-6 14 . CASSYRQGPYGYTF TGTGCCAGCAGTTACAGACAGGGGCCCTATGGCTACACCTTC
TRBJ1-6 . TRBV12-3/TRBV12-4 19 many CASSLAARGLEPYNSPLHF TGTGCCAGCAGTTTAGCGGCTCGGGGCCTGGAACCCTATAATTCACCCCTCCACTTT
TRBJ2-1 . TRBV27 12 few CASWEDRGEQFF TGTGCCAGCTGGGAAGATCGGGGGGAGCAGTTCTTC
TRBJ1-1 . TRBV29-1 14 . CSVVEDSLNTEAFF TGCAGCGTTGTGGAGGACAGCCTTAACACTGAAGCTTTCTTT
TRBJ1-6 . TRBV7-3 15 . CASSQGQGRHSPLHF TGTGCCAGCAGCCAGGGGCAGGGGAGACATTCACCCCTCCACTTT
TRBJ2-1 . TRBV11-2 14 many CASSLGNAGTGQFF TGTGCCAGCAGCTTAGGGAACGCCGGGACGGGGCAGTTCTTC
TRBJ1-4 TRBD1 TRBV6-5 16 . CASRHHKTGSGEKLFF TGTGCCAGCAGGCATCATAAGACAGGGTCTGGTGAAAAACTGTTTTTT
TRBJ2-7 . TRBV2 16 . CASSPRSRTDFYEQYF TGTGCCAGCAGCCCACGATCCCGGACAGACTTCTACGAGCAGTACTTC
TRBJ2-7 . TRBV3-1 17 . CASSQEGGGLHLYEQYF TGTGCCAGCAGCCAAGAAGGGGGTGGGTTACACCTCTACGAGCAGTACTTC
TRBJ2-3 TRBD1 TRBV5-1 15 . CASSTRTGDTDTQYF TGCGCCAGCAGCACAAGGACAGGGGACACAGATACGCAGTATTTT
TRBJ2-6 . TRBV7-2 12 many CASSFWANVLTF TGTGCCAGCAGCTTCTGGGCCAACGTCCTGACTTTC
TRBJ1-5 . TRBV7-8 15 . CASSLGDASNQPQHF TGTGCCAGCAGCTTGGGGGACGCTAGCAATCAGCCCCAGCATTTT
TRBJ2-3 . TRBV5-1 13 many CASRASGADTQYF TGCGCCAGCAGAGCCAGTGGCGCAGATACGCAGTATTTT
TRBJ2-5 TRBD2 TRBV20-1 14 few CSARPTSARETQYF TGCAGTGCTAGGCCAACTAGCGCTAGGGAGACCCAGTACTTC
TRBJ2-1 TRBD2 TRBV7-6 15 few CASSLGAGGRSEQFF TGTGCCAGCAGCTTAGGAGCGGGAGGGCGCAGTGAGCAGTTCTTC
TRBJ2-7 TRBD1 TRBV3-1 16 many CASSQVEGTGLYEQYF TGTGCCAGCAGCCAAGTCGAGGGGACAGGACTTTACGAGCAGTACTTC
TRBJ2-5 TRBD1 TRBV2 15 many CASKAGAGGVETQYF TGTGCCAGCAAAGCCGGGGCAGGGGGCGTTGAGACCCAGTACTTC
TRBJ1-5 . TRBV12-3/TRBV12-4 14 few CASSRGGDGQPQHF TGTGCCAGCAGTCGTGGGGGGGACGGGCAGCCCCAGCATTTT
TRBJ2-1 TRBD2 TRBV7-9 20 many CASSPSAGTSGTSSYNEQFF TGTGCCAGCAGTCCTAGCGCCGGGACTAGCGGGACCAGCTCCTACAATGAGCAGTTCTTC
TRBJ1-1 . TRBV13 14 . CASSYSLNGPEAFF TGTGCCAGCAGCTATTCACTCAACGGTCCTGAAGCTTTCTTT
TRBJ1-5 . TRBV4-1 14 . CASSRLQGRQPQHF TGCGCCAGCAGCCGACTACAGGGCCGACAGCCCCAGCATTTT
TRBJ2-7 . TRBV18 18 . CASPIGDSATPLIFEQYF TGTGCCAGCCCCATCGGGGACTCAGCTACTCCGTTGATCTTCGAGCAGTACTTC
TRBJ2-2 . TRBV5-1 14 many CASSLGQGTGELFF TGCGCCAGCAGCTTGGGGCAGGGCACCGGGGAGCTGTTTTTT
TRBJ2-1 . TRBV5-4 15 . CASSLAQGALHEQFF TGTGCCAGCAGCTTGGCCCAGGGTGCCCTCCATGAGCAGTTCTTC
TRBJ2-3 . TRBV27 17 . CASSSSGGQGTPDTQYF .
TRBJ1-3 . TRBV6-1 13 . CASRMAAGNTIYF TGTGCCAGCAGGATGGCAGCTGGAAACACCATATATTTT
TRBJ2-1 TRBD2 TRBV5-1 16 many CASSIWTSGGENEQFF TGCGCCAGCAGCATCTGGACTAGCGGGGGGGAGAATGAGCAGTTCTTC
TRBJ2-1 . TRBV20-1 14 . CSVHLTRSYNGQFF TGCAGTGTTCACCTGACACGATCCTACAATGGGCAGTTCTTC
TRBJ1-2 . TRBV3-1 17 few CASGGGGAPTRQYGYTF TGTGCCAGCGGGGGTGGAGGAGCACCTACACGGCAGTATGGCTACACCTTC
TRBJ2-1 TRBD2 TRBV11-2 16 many CASSYGTSGRGHEQFF TGTGCCAGCAGCTACGGGACTAGCGGGAGAGGGCATGAGCAGTTCTTC
TRBJ2-7 . TRBV29-1 14 . CSVVLRTVNYEQYF TGCAGCGTTGTTTTACGGACGGTCAACTACGAGCAGTACTTC
TRBJ1-3 . TRBV3-1 13 many CASSQAEGNTIYF TGTGCCAGCAGCCAAGCAGAAGGAAACACCATATATTTT
TRBJ2-2 . TRBV20-1 16 few CSARDLSHPNTGELFF TGCAGTGCTAGAGATCTGAGCCACCCGAACACCGGGGAGCTGTTTTTT
TRBJ2-1 TRBD2 TRBV6-9 14 . CASSGLAGVHEQFF TGTGCCAGCAGCGGACTAGCAGGAGTGCATGAGCAGTTCTTC
TRBJ2-7 TRBD2 TRBV5-1 15 few CASSSAGTSFHEQYF TGCGCCAGCAGCTCGGCCGGGACTAGTTTCCACGAGCAGTACTTC
TRBJ2-5 . TRBV11-1 13 many CASSFGFRETQYF TGTGCCAGCAGCTTTGGGTTTAGGGAGACCCAGTACTTC
TRBJ1-5 . TRBV6-2/TRBV6-3 15 . CASTPRGRGEQPQHF TGTGCCAGCACTCCCCGTGGGAGGGGCGAACAGCCCCAGCATTTT
TRBJ2-3 TRBD1 TRBV5-6 15 . CASSYRGRSTDTQYF TGTGCCAGCAGCTATAGGGGGCGCAGCACAGATACGCAGTATTTT
TRBJ2-2 TRBD1 TRBV2 15 few CASSYLGQGGRELFF TGTGCCAGCAGTTACCTCGGACAGGGGGGCCGGGAGCTGTTTTTT